This TCR beta chain was sequenced in a study of T cell responses to AZD1222 COVID-19 vaccine. Libraries were prepared by immunoSEQ multiplex PCR; TCRdb keeps only in-frame clonotypes and omits some of them. The table includes about 110,000 clones, about 86% detected once. As to this clone: The antigen remains undetermined.

Findings of the study overall: The number of AZD1222 recipients seropositive at baseline was only five to seven.

This receptor was obtained from an adult in good health. The source was peripheral blood, collected on day 0 of AZD1222 vaccination.

The CDR3 sequence is CASSLVLAGAQQTQYF. In DNA form, the CDR3 reads TGTGCCAGCAGCTTAGTGCTAGCGGGTGCTCAGCAGACCCAGTACTTC. The chain employs TRBV7-2 and TRBJ2-5; TRBD2 matches 8 bases. J was trimmed by 6 bases and V by 1 base; bases with no gene match: 10. The CDR3 has 16 residues. Germline CDR1 SGHTA, CDR2 FQGNSA.